Below, 24 T cell receptor beta chains from the same sample are listed, as sequenced in a study of CD8 T cells in ankylosing spondylitis. Broader study findings: It appeared that ankylosing spondylitis blood was characterized by a TCR beta motif of roughly 8 highly homologous variants.

TCRdb recomputed calls from the 5' RACE reads with MiXCR, one row per CDR3 protein. Of over 400,000 distinct CDR3 sequences in the sample, approximately 26% were seen once. These receptors have no known antigen. Sequenced input: blood, either unsorted or a sorted T cell fraction (not recorded which). These receptors were obtained from a male donor with ankylosing spondylitis.

This chain links TRBV11-2 with TRBJ2-5, with TRBD2 matching 8 bases. This CDR3 has 15 amino acids. Germline lookup yields CDR1 SGHAT and CDR2 FQNNGV. Trimming removed 2 bases from V and 4 bases from J; junction bases left unmatched: 6. The chain's CDR3 is CASSLLAGTIETQYF. The CDR3 nucleotides read TGTGCCAGCAGCTTATTAGCGGGAACAATAGAGACCCAGTACTTC.

The chain uses TRBV7-7 and TRBJ2-7; TRBD1 might be the D (7 bases). This CDR3 spans 15 amino acids. Trimming removed 0 bases from V and 3 bases from J, with 12 bases in between. Looked up from germline, CDR1 is SSHAT and CDR2 is FNYEAQ (reference sequence). CDR3: CASSLARGASYEQYV. The CDR3 nucleotides are TGTGCCAGCAGCTTAGCCAGGGGGGCAAGCTACGAGCAGTACGTC.

This clonotype was seen more than once but under ten times. The chain couples TRBV7-8 to TRBJ2-1, with D tentatively TRBD1 (5 bases). Germline CDR1 is SGHVS and CDR2 is FQNEAQ. The V and J ends lost 1 base and 7 bases respectively, with 8 bases between them. The CDR3 is made up of 13 amino acids. The CDR3 sequence is CASSLDRRNEQFF. The CDR3 DNA follows: TGTGCCAGCAGCTTAGACAGGCGGAATGAGCAGTTCTTC.

The gene calls are TRBV5-1 and TRBJ2-3; D may correspond to TRBD1 or TRBD2 (5 bases each). This CDR3 has 14 residues. The germline V gene encodes CDR1 SGHRS and CDR2 YFSETQ. The germline V and J ends were trimmed by 4 bases and 1 base, with 10 bases remaining between them. DNA of the CDR3: TGCGCCAGCAGCCCGGGACGGGGCACAGATACGCAGTATTTT. It specifies CASSPGRGTDTQYF.

The chain recombines TRBV5-5 with TRBJ2-5; 8 bases line up with TRBD2. The CDR3 loop spans 15 amino acids. Germline values: CDR1 SGHKS, CDR2 YYEKEE (reference sequence). Unmatched junction bases numbered 4, after V lost 2 bases and J lost 1 base. CDR3 sequence reads: CASSLAGVGQETQYF. CDR3 nucleotides: TGTGCCAGCAGCTTAGCGGGAGTGGGCCAAGAGACCCAGTACTTC. Based on the CDR3 plus reference TRBV5-5 and TRBJ2-5, the full variable domain is DAGVTQSPTHLIKTRGQQVTLRCSPISGHKSVSWYQQVLGQGPQFIFQYYEKEERGRGNFPDRFSARQFPNYSSELNVNALLLGDSALYLCASSLAGVGQETQYFGPGTRLLVL.

This clonotype is a singleton in its sample. This sequence joins TRBV20-1 and TRBJ2-5; D assignment may be TRBD1 or TRBD2 (5 bases each). Per the germline V gene, CDR1 is DFQATT and CDR2 is SNEGSKA (reference sequence). The V end lost 7 bases, the J end lost 3 bases, and 18 bases lay between the germline ends. The CDR3 runs to 14 residues. The CDR3, as DNA: TGCAGTGGGATCCCGGGGCAATCTAAAGAGACCCAGTACTTC. Its protein product is CSGIPGQSKETQYF.

The V and J genes are TRBV5-1 and TRBJ2-2, with 8 bases fitting TRBD2. CDR1 SGHRS and CDR2 YFSETQ come from the germline V gene. The CDR3 has 14 residues. V dropped 4 bases and J dropped 5; count of bases not matched to a gene: 4. CDR3 protein: CASSPAGGTGELFF. In DNA, the CDR3 is TGCGCCAGCAGCCCCGCGGGAGGAACCGGGGAGCTGTTTTTT.

This chain connects TRBV7-2 to TRBJ1-5; D is possibly TRBD1 (5 bases). Germline CDR1 and CDR2: SGHTA and FQGNSA. The CDR3 has 13 amino acids. V was clipped by 4 bases and J by 7 bases, with 11 bases between them. As DNA, the CDR3 is TGTGCCAGCAGCTATGTGGGGGGGCAGCCCCAGCATTTT. This codes for CASSYVGGQPQHF.

This clonotype showed up just a few times. The gene calls are TRBV12-3 or TRBV12-4 and TRBJ1-6, with a weak D call TRBD1 (5 bases). This CDR3 has 14 amino acids. V lost 7 bases, J lost 8 bases, and 15 bases lay in between. This chain's CDR3 is CASTTGGEDSPLHF. For the CDR3, the DNA is TGTGCCAGCACCACTGGGGGTGAGGATTCACCCCTCCACTTT.

V and J are TRBV9 and TRBJ2-1; 9 positions match TRBD2. The CDR3 is made up of 16 amino acids. J lost 5 bases, V lost 2 bases, and 8 bases had no gene match. The germline V gene encodes CDR1 SGDLS and CDR2 YYNGEE. In nucleotides, the CDR3 is TGTGCCAGCAGCGTCGGGACTAGCCTACTCGACAATGAGCAGTTCTTC. As protein: CASSVGTSLLDNEQFF.

This clonotype was seen ten or more times. The rearrangement links TRBV5-1 to TRBJ2-1; TRBD1 agrees at 10 bases. Germline CDR1 SGHRS, CDR2 YFSETQ. V was clipped by 4 bases and J by 2 bases; unmatched bases: 3. The CDR3 is 15 residues long. The CDR3 sequence: CASSPGQGPYNEQFF. The CDR3 DNA sequence: TGCGCCAGCAGCCCGGGACAGGGGCCCTACAATGAGCAGTTCTTC.

The CDR3: CSALDRDTEAFF. The CDR3 DNA reads as TGCAGCGCTCTTGACAGGGATACTGAAGCTTTCTTT. V is TRBV29-1 and J is TRBJ1-1; 7 positions agree with TRBD1. V lost 7 bases, J lost 5 bases, and 7 bases stayed unmatched. The V gene's germline CDR1 is SQVTM and CDR2 ANQGSEA. The CDR3 totals 12 residues.

This clonotype was counted only a few times. CDR3 sequence reads: CASSRIDREYGYTF. In DNA, the CDR3 is TGTGCCAGCAGCCGGATAGACAGGGAGTATGGCTACACCTTC. The chain has TRBV3-1 and TRBJ1-2, with 7 positions matching TRBD1. The CDR3 runs to 14 residues. V was pared by 4 bases and J by 5 bases, with 7 bases of the junction left unmatched. The germline V gene encodes CDR1 LGHDT and CDR2 YNNKEL (reference sequence).

V gene TRBV30 combines with J gene TRBJ2-7; 12 bases align to TRBD1. There are 14 residues in the CDR3. Germline V gene lookup returns CDR1 GTSNPN and CDR2 SVGIG (reference sequence). V gave up 3 bases and J gave up 6 bases; unmatched junction bases: 6. The CDR3 DNA reads as TGTGCCTGGAGGGCAGGGACAGGGGGCCGCGAGCAGTACTTC. It translates to CAWRAGTGGREQYF.

This clonotype was recorded a few times. This sequence joins TRBV12-3 or TRBV12-4 and TRBJ2-4; D may be TRBD1 (5 bases). With 1 base removed from V and 8 bases from J, the gap between germline ends came to 9 bases. The CDR3 has 13 residues. CDR3 nucleotide sequence: TGTGCCAGCAGTTTAGGGGAAGGGGACATTCAGTACTTC. Protein product: CASSLGEGDIQYF.

The rearrangement uses TRBV7-7 and TRBJ2-2; TRBD2 matches 8 bases. Germline trimming cut 3 bases from V and 6 bases from J; bases unmatched to any gene: 6. The CDR3 length is 15 residues. CDR1 is SSHAT and CDR2 is FNYEAQ in the germline V gene (reference sequence). The CDR3 loop reads CASSLGPGLAGELFF. CDR3 coding DNA: TGTGCCAGCAGCTTGGGGCCGGGACTAGCCGGGGAGCTGTTTTTT. The full variable domain, in which reference TRBV7-7 and TRBJ2-2 provide the parts outside the CDR3, is GAGVSQSPRYKVTKRGQDVTLRCDPISSHATLYWYQQALGQGPEFLTYFNYEAQPDKSGLPSDRFSAERPEGSISTLTIQRTEQRDSAMYRCASSLGPGLAGELFFGEGSRLTVL.

This clonotype appeared a few times. V usage is TRBV27 and J usage is TRBJ2-1; D not certain. Between the trimmed V and J ends, which lost 6 bases and 4 bases, there was a span of 10 bases. Germline V lookup: CDR1 MNHEY, CDR2 SMNVEV (reference sequence). The CDR3 contains 13 residues. The CDR3 nucleotides read TGTGCCAGCAGACCCTTTGGTTACAATGAGCAGTTCTTC. Protein: CASRPFGYNEQFF.

The chain recombines TRBV7-7 with TRBJ2-2; D remains ambiguous. Germline V lookup: CDR1 SSHAT, CDR2 FNYEAQ (reference sequence). Trimming removed 5 bases from V and 3 bases from J, with 10 bases in between. The CDR3 has 14 amino acids. CDR3 in amino acids: CASSPAGDTGELFF. The DNA for the CDR3 is TGTGCCAGCAGCCCAGCTGGGGACACCGGGGAGCTGTTTTTT.

The chain links TRBV5-5 to TRBJ2-3, with 9 nucleotides matching TRBD1. Germline V gene data show CDR1 as SGHKS and CDR2 as YYEKEE (reference sequence). The CDR3 extends over 15 amino acids. V shed 0 bases and J 5 bases; nucleotides not matched to a gene: 4. The CDR3 reads CASSLETGGIDTQYF. The CDR3 coding sequence is TGTGCCAGCAGCTTGGAAACAGGGGGCATAGATACGCAGTATTTT.

The rearrangement uses TRBV7-2 and TRBJ1-6, with TRBD1 matching 12 bases. Germline V lookup: CDR1 SGHTA, CDR2 FQGNSA. This CDR3 spans 16 amino acids. Trimming removed 6 bases from V and 9 bases from J; junction bases left unmatched: 9. The CDR3 coding sequence is TGTGCCAGCAGTCCGGGACAGGGGGCGCTTAGTTCACCCCTCCACTTT. It encodes CASSPGQGALSSPLHF.

This sequence joins TRBV28 and TRBJ2-3; perhaps TRBD2 as D (6 bases). The CDR3 sequence is 17 residues long. V dropped 4 bases and J dropped 4 bases, with 21 bases sitting between them. Looked up from germline, CDR1 is MDHEN and CDR2 is SYDVKM. CDR3 in DNA: TGTGCCAGCAGTTGGGGTTTGGGGAGGAAGGGCCCAGATACGCAGTATTTT. It specifies CASSWGLGRKGPDTQYF. The whole variable domain, remainder taken from reference TRBV28 and TRBJ2-3, is DVKVTQSSRYLVKRTGEKVFLECVQDMDHENMFWYRQDPGLGLRLIYFSYDVKMKEKGDIPEGYSVSREKKERFSLILESASTNQTSMYLCASSWGLGRKGPDTQYFGPGTRLTVL.

The genes are TRBV12-3 or TRBV12-4 and TRBJ2-2; 7 nucleotides line up with TRBD2. V was pared by 3 bases and J by 7 bases, with 8 bases of the junction left unmatched. The CDR3 runs to 15 residues. The CDR3 nucleotides are TGTGCCAGCAGTTTCAATAGAGCGGGAATCGGGGAGCTGTTTTTT. It codes for CASSFNRAGIGELFF.

This clonotype has just a few counts. For the CDR3, the DNA is TGTGCCAGCAGCTACCCCCAGTGGGGCGTGAACACTGAAGCTTTCTTT. The encoded protein is CASSYPQWGVNTEAFF. J is TRBJ1-1 and V is TRBV5-6, with a tentative D call TRBD1 (5 bases). Germline CDR1 reads SGHDT; CDR2 reads YYEEEE. Trimming removed 3 bases from V and 0 bases from J, with 15 bases in between. The CDR3 has 16 residues.

V gene TRBV7-9 combines with J gene TRBJ2-7; 9 nucleotides align to TRBD2. Germline assignment: CDR1 SEHNR and CDR2 FQNEAQ (reference sequence). The length of the CDR3 is 14 residues. V shed 4 bases, J shed 4 bases, and the junction held 5 bases outside the gene matches. The CDR3 DNA reads TGTGCCAGCAGCTCGTATAGCGGGAGTTACGAGCAGTACGTC. Encoded protein: CASSSYSGSYEQYV.